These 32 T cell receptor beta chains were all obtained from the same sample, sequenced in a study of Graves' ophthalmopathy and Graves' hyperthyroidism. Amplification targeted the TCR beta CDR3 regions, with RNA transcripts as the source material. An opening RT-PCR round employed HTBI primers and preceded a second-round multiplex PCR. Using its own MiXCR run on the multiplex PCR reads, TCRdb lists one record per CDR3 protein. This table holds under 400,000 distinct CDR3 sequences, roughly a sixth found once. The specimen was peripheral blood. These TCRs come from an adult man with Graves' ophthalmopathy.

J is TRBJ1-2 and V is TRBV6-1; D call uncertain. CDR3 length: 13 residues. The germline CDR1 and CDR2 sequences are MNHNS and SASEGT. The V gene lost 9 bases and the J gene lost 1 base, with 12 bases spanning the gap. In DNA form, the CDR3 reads TGTGCCAGTGGGCCTGCACTTAACTATGGCTACACCTTC. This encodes CASGPALNYGYTF.

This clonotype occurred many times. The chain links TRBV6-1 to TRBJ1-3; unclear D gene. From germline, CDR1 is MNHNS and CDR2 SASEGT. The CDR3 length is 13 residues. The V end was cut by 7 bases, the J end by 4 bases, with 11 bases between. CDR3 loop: CASIAALGNTIYF. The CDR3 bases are TGTGCCAGCATAGCGGCTCTCGGAAACACCATATATTTT.

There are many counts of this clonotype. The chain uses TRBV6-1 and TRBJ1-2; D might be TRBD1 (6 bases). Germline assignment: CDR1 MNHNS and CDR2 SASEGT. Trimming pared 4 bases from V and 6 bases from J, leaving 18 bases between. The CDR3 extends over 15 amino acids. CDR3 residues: CASSGRTGFGDGYTF. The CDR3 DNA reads TGTGCCAGCAGTGGACGAACAGGGTTTGGGGATGGCTACACCTTC.

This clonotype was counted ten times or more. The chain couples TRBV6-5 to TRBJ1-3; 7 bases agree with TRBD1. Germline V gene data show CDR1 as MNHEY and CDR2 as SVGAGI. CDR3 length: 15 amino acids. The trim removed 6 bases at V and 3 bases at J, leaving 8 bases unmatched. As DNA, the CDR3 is TGTGCCAGCAGCTACCCTGGGACAGATGGAAACACCATATATTTT. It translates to CASSYPGTDGNTIYF.

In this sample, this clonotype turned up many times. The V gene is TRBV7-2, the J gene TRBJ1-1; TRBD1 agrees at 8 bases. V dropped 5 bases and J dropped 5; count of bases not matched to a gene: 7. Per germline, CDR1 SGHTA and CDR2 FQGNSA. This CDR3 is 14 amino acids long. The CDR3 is CASSVTGGFTEAFF. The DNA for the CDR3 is TGTGCCAGCAGCGTAACAGGGGGTTTTACTGAAGCTTTCTTT.

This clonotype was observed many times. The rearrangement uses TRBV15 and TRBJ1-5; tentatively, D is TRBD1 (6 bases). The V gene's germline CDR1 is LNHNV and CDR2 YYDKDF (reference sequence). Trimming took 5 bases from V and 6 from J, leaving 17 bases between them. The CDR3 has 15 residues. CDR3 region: CATSPSDRYSQPQHF. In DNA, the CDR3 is TGTGCCACCAGCCCCTCCGACAGGTACAGTCAGCCCCAGCATTTT.

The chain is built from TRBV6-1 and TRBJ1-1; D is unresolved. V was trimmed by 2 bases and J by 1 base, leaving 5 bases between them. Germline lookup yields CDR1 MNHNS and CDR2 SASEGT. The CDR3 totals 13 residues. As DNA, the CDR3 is TGTGCCAGCAGTGAACTGCGGAACACTGAAGCTTTCTTT. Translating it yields CASSELRNTEAFF.

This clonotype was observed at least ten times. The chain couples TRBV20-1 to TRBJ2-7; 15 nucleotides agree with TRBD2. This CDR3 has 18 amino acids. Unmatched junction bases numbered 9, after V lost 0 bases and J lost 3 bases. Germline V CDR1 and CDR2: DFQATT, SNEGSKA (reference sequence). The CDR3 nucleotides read TGCAGTGCTAGAGATTCGGGACTAGCGGGAGGTCTACACTACGAGCAGTACTTC. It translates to CSARDSGLAGGLHYEQYF.

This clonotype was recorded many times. CDR3 region: CASSLTDPRAKNIQYF. The DNA of the CDR3 is TGTGCCAGCAGTTTAACAGACCCGAGGGCCAAAAACATTCAGTACTTC. The rearrangement uses TRBV6-2 or TRBV6-3 and TRBJ2-4; D unclear. The CDR3 is made up of 16 amino acids. V lost 4 bases and J lost 1, with 14 bases in between. Germline V lookup: CDR1 MNHEY, CDR2 SVGEGT.

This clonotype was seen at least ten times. CDR3 loop: CSASSLTSDDSYEQYF. CDR3 in DNA: TGCAGTGCTAGTTCCTTGACTAGCGATGACTCCTACGAGCAGTACTTC. The V call is TRBV20-1, the J call TRBJ2-7; 8 bases are a match to TRBD2. Trimming took 3 bases from V and 0 from J; bases not matched to a gene: 10. Looked up from germline, CDR1 is DFQATT and CDR2 is SNEGSKA (reference sequence). The CDR3 is 16 residues long.

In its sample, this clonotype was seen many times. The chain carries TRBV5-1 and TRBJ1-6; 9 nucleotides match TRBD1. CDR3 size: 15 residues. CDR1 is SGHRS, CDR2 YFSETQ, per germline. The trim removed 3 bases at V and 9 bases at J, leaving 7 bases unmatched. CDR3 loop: CASSSGDRGVSPLHF. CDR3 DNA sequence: TGCGCCAGCAGCTCGGGAGACAGGGGGGTTTCACCCCTCCACTTT.

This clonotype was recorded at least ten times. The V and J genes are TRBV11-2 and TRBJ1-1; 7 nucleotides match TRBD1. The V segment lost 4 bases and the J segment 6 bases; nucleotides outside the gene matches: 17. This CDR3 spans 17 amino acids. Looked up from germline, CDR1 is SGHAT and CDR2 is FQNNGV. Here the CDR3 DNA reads TGTGCCAGCAGCTCCGCTTACCTGACAGGGAAGGTGGCTGAAGCTTTCTTT. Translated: CASSSAYLTGKVAEAFF.

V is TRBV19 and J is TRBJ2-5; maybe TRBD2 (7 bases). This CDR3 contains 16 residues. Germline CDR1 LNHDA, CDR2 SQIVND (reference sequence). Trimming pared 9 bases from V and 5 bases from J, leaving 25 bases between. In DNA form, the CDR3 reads TGTGCCAGCGGGGGCGGGCGGGGGATGCCTTCTGAGACCCAGTACTTC. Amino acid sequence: CASGGGRGMPSETQYF.

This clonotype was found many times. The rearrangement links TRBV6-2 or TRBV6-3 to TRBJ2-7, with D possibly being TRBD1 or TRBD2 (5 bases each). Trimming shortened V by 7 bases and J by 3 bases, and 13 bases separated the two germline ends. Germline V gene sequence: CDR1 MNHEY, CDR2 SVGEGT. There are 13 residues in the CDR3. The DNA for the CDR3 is TGTGCCAGCACCCCGGGACCGTTCTACGAGCAGTACTTC. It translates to CASTPGPFYEQYF.

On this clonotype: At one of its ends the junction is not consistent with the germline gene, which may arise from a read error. CDR3 amino acids: CARSLHNQETQYF. CDR3 in DNA: TGTGCCAGGAGCCTACACAATCAAGAGACACAGTACTTC. The V and J genes are TRBV6-1 and TRBJ2-5; D call uncertain. Germline V gives CDR1 MNHNS, CDR2 SASEGT. The CDR3 is 13 amino acids.

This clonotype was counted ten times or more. CDR3 sequence (DNA): TGTGCCAGCAGCGGGAGCCTTGCGAACACCGGGGAGCTGTTTTTT. Protein sequence: CASSGSLANTGELFF. The chain uses TRBV11-2 and TRBJ2-2, with a weak D call TRBD2 (5 bases). The CDR3 spans 15 residues. Trimming took off 5 bases at V and 0 bases at J, with 10 bases between the two ends. In germline, CDR1 is SGHAT, CDR2 FQNNGV.

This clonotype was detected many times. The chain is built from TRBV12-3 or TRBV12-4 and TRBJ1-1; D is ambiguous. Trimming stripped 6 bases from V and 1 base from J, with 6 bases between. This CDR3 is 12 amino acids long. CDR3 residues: CASSLTNTEAFF. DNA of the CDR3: TGTGCCAGCAGCCTCACGAACACTGAAGCTTTCTTT.

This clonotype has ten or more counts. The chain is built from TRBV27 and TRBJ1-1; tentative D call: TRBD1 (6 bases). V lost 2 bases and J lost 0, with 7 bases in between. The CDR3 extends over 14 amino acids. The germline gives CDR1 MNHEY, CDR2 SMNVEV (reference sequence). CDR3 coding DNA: TGTGCCAGCAGTTTAAGACAGGTGAACACTGAAGCTTTCTTT. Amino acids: CASSLRQVNTEAFF.

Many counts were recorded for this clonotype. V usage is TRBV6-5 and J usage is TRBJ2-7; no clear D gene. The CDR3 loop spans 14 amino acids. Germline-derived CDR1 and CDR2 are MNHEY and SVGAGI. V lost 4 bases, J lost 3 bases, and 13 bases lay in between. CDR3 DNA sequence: TGTGCCAGCAGTTCGGAGACTGGCGGCTACGAGCAGTACTTC. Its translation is CASSSETGGYEQYF.

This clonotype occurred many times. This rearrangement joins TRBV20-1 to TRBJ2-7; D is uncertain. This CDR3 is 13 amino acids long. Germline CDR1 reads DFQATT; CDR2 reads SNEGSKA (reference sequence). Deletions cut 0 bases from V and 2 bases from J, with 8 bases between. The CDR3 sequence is CSARDATTYEQYF. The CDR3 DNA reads TGCAGTGCTAGAGACGCGACAACCTACGAGCAGTACTTC.

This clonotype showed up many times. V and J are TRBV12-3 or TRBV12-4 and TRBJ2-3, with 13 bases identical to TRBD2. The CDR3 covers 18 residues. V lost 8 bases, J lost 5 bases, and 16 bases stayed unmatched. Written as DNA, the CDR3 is TGTGCCAGCCGTTCTACGCCGGGACTAGCGGGAATTAGAGATACGCAGTATTTT. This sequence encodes CASRSTPGLAGIRDTQYF.

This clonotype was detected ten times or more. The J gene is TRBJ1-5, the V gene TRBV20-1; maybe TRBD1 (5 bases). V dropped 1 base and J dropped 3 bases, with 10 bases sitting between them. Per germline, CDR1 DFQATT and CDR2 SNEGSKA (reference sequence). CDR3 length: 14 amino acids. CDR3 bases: TGCAGTGCTAGAGCAGGGAGTAACAATCAGCCCCAGCATTTT. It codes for CSARAGSNNQPQHF.

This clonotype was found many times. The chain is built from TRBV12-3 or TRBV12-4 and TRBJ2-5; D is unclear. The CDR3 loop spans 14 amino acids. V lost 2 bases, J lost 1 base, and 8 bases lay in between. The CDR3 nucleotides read TGTGCCAGCAGTTTACGGAACGCCCAAGAGACCCAGTACTTC. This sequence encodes CASSLRNAQETQYF.

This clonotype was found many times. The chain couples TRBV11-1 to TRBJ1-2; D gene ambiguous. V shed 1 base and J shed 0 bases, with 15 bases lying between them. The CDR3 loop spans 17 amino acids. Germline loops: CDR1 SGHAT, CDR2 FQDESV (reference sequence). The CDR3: CASSLVAPALANYGYTF. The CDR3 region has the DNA TGTGCCAGCAGCTTAGTCGCACCGGCACTAGCTAACTATGGCTACACCTTC.

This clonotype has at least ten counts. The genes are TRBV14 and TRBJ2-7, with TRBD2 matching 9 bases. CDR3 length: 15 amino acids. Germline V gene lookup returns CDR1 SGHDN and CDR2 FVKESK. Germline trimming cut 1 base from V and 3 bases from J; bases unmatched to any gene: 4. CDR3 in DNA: TGTGCCAGCAGCCAAGGACTAGCGGTACTCTACGAGCAGTACTTC. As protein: CASSQGLAVLYEQYF.

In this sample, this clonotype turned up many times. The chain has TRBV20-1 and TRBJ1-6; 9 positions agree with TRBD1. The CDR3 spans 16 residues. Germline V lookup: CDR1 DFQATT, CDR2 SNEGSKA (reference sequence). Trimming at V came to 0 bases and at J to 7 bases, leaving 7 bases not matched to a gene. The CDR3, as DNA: TGCAGTGCTAGAGATCCCCTGGACAGGGGAAATTCACCCCTCCACTTT. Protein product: CSARDPLDRGNSPLHF.

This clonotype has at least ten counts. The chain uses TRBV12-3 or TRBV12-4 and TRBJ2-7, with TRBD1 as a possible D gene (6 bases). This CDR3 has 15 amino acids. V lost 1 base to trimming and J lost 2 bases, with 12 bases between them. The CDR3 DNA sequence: TGTGCCAGCAGTTTAGACCTAGGGGGAACCTACGAGCAGTACTTC. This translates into CASSLDLGGTYEQYF.

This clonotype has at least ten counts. CDR3 region: CATSDPGSSGNTIYF. The CDR3 nucleotides read TGTGCCACCAGTGACCCAGGGAGCTCTGGAAACACCATATATTTT. The genes are TRBV24-1 and TRBJ1-3, with D maybe TRBD1 (5 bases). Germline V CDR1 and CDR2: KGHDR, SFDVKD. The V gene lost 4 bases and the J gene lost 0 bases, with 9 bases spanning the gap. This CDR3 contains 15 residues.

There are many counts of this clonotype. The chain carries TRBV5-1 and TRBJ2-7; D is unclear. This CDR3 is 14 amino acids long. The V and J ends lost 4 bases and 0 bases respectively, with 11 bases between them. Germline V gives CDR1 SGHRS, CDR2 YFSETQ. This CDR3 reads CASSETERSYEQYF. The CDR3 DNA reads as TGCGCCAGCAGCGAAACGGAGCGCTCCTACGAGCAGTACTTC.

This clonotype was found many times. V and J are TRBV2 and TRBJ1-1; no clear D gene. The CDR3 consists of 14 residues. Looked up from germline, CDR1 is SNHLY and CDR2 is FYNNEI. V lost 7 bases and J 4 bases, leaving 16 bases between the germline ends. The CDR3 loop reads CASTQLGVSTEAFF. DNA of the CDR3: TGTGCCAGCACCCAACTTGGGGTTTCCACTGAAGCTTTCTTT.

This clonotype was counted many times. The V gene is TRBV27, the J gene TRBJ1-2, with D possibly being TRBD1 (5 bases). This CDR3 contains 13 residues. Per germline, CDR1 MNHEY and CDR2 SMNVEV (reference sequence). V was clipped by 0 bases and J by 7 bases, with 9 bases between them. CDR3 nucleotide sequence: TGTGCCAGCAGTTTATCGGTTGGGGGTGGCTACACCTTC. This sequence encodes CASSLSVGGGYTF.

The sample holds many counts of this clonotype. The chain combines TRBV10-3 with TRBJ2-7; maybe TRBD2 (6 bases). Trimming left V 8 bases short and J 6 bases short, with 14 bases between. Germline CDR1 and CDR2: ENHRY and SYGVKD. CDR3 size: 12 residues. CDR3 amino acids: CAIGGAGSEQYF. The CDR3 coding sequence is TGTGCCATCGGCGGAGCGGGCTCCGAGCAGTACTTC.